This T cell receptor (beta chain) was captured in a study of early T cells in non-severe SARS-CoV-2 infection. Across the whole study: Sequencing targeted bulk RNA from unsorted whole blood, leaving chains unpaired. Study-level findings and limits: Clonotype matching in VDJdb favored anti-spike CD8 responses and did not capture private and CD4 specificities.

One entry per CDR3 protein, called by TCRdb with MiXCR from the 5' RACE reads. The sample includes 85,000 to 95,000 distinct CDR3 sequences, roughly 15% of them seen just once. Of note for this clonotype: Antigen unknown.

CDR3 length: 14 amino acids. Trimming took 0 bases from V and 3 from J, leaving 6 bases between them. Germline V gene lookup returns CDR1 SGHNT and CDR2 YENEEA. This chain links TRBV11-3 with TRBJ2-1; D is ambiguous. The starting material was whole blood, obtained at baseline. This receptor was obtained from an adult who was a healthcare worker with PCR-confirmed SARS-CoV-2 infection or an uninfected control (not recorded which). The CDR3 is CASSLDRDYNEQFF. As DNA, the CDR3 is TGTGCCAGCAGCTTAGATAGGGACTACAATGAGCAGTTCTTC.